This T cell receptor (beta chain) was identified during a study of T-cell reconstitution after alpha-beta-depleted transplantation in children. Construction of the TCRbeta library involved unique molecular identifiers. MiXCR, applied by TCRdb to the PCR reads, yields one record per CDR3 protein. The table has roughly 200,000 distinct CDR3 sequences, roughly 10% seen once; the top ten hold around 6.2%. The sample holds many counts of this clonotype. CDR1 and CDR2 (germline): LNHDA, SQIVND (reference sequence). The V gene lost 1 base and the J gene lost 3 bases, with 13 bases spanning the gap. This CDR3 is built from 15 residues.

The sequence was collected from a human donor who donated a stem cell graft to a child with acute lymphoblastic leukemia. Sequencing used PBMCs from the stem cell graft donor, obtained from the stem cell graft. V gene TRBV19 combines with J gene TRBJ2-7; D is uncertain. The CDR3 region has the DNA TGTGCCAGTAGTATAGGACCGGACGGCCGCTACGAGCAGTACTTC. The encoded protein is CASSIGPDGRYEQYF.